This T cell receptor beta chain was obtained from a study of vaccination and CD4 T cells after COVID-19. Study context: In the control cultures, a CEFX pool, an HIV-1 Nef pool, or no peptide was supplied.

The treatment is: roughly 11-day PBMC culture with coronavirus spike peptide pools or control peptides (ViraFEST assay). The cultures had half their medium swapped for fresh IL-2 medium on days 3 and 7. Oncomine TCR Beta short-read sequencing was applied to DNA from cultured CD4+ T cells. In TCRdb, the PCR reads were re-called with MiXCR into one record per CDR3 protein. The repertoire consists of 13,000 to 15,000 distinct CDR3 sequences, with roughly 57% occurring once and the leading ten covering 11% to 15%. In its sample, this clonotype was seen a few times. Its target is not known. This CDR3 contains 15 residues. Germline values: CDR1 MNHEY, CDR2 SMNVEV (reference sequence). Trimming took off 4 bases at V and 4 bases at J, with 13 bases between the two ends.

The sequenced material came from CD4+ T cells from blood, cultured in vitro. The TCR comes from a human donor who had recovered from COVID-19. V usage is TRBV27 and J usage is TRBJ1-4; possibly TRBD1 for D (6 bases). The CDR3 reads CASSSLRTVNEKLFF. DNA of the CDR3: TGTGCCAGCAGTTCGTTACGGACAGTTAATGAAAAACTGTTTTTT. The full variable domain, its missing parts supplied by reference TRBV27 and TRBJ1-4, is EAQVTQNPRYLITVTGKKLTVTCSQNMNHEYMSWYRQDPGLGLRQIYYSMNVEVTDKGDVPEGYKVSRKEKRNFPLILESPSPNQTSLYFCASSSLRTVNEKLFFGSGTQLSVL.